This note documents a single T cell receptor (beta chain) sequence. The record originates from a study of neoadjuvant anti-PD-1 for oral cavity cancer. Study details: Most patients had three to four biweekly doses of 3 mg/kg nivolumab before resection.

Profiling relied on immunoSEQ multiplex PCR, and the TCRdb table lists in-frame clones only, not all of them. The sample consists of some 40,000 clones, 30% to 40% of them appearing once. Time point indicated: after neoadjuvant nivolumab, at surgical resection. These newly diagnosed stage II-IVA oral cavity squamous cell carcinoma patients had no prior systemic or radiation treatment. The CDR3 totals 13 residues. Germline V lookup: CDR1 GTSNPN, CDR2 SVGIG (reference sequence). V lost 3 bases and J 4 bases, leaving 12 bases between the germline ends. The origin of this receptor is a person between 40 and 85 years old with oral cavity squamous cell carcinoma. The V and J genes are TRBV30 and TRBJ1-2, with D unclear. The specimen comprised tumor tissue, sampled after nivolumab (anti-PD-1) treatment. CDR3 sequence reads: CAWSFGSRYGYTF. The CDR3 coding sequence is TGTGCCTGGAGCTTTGGGAGTCGCTATGGCTACACCTTC.